This T cell receptor beta chain was sequenced for a study of blood T cells in healthy people across ages. Study-wide results and caveats: Higher diversity, along with more naive CD4+ cells, distinguished long-lived donors from aged donors. Unknown CMV status may confound age-related changes in expanded clones.

This clonotype was observed a handful of times. Antigen unknown. Russia was home to the donors, healthy Caucasian individuals aged about 6 to 90. Isolated per sample were at least 7 million PBMCs. Trimming took off 2 bases at V and 5 bases at J, with 10 bases between the two ends. Germline V gene sequence: CDR1 MGHRA, CDR2 YSYEKL. The CDR3 has 13 residues. Together with a sample-barcoded 5' primer, a J-beta primer mix was included in a second PCR lasting about 7 to 11 cycles. TCRdb called the 5' RACE reads again in MiXCR, with one record for every CDR3 protein. Of hundreds of thousands of distinct CDR3 sequences in the sample, around 43% were seen once.

The clonotype comes from a man between 60 and 75 years old in good health. The chain carries TRBV4-1 and TRBJ2-7, with TRBD2 as a possible D gene (5 bases). The sample was blood. The CDR3 nucleotides are TGCGCCAGCAGCCAACGGTCGGGGAACGAGCAGTACTTC. This translates into CASSQRSGNEQYF.